The present entry profiles one T cell receptor beta chain with its context. This sample is drawn from a study of neoadjuvant anti-PD-1 for oral cavity cancer. Libraries were prepared by immunoSEQ multiplex PCR; TCRdb keeps only in-frame clonotypes and omits some of them. The repertoire holds more than 11,000 clones, with approximately 74% as singletons. Germline CDR1 and CDR2: SQVTM and ANQGSEA. The CDR3 contains 12 residues. With V trimmed by 7 bases and J by 4 bases, 5 bases remained unmatched. Documented time point: after neoadjuvant nivolumab, at surgical resection. The chain is built from TRBV29-1 and TRBJ2-3, with 7 bases lining up with TRBD1. The TCR comes from a person between 35 and 79 years old with oral cavity squamous cell carcinoma. The sample consisted of PBMCs, taken after nivolumab (anti-PD-1) treatment. DNA for the CDR3: TGCAGCGCACAGGACAGGCCAGATACGCAGTATTTT. Protein: CSAQDRPDTQYF.